The 29 T cell receptor beta chains below come from one sample, sequenced in a study of cytomegalovirus exposure and HLA in healthy donors. TCRdb's table, derived via immunoSEQ multiplex PCR, lists solely in-frame clones and lacks some. This sample has some 80,000 clones, with 90% to 95% found just once. The sample taken for sequencing was PBMCs. These receptors were collected from a woman aged 18-29 years in good health and CMV-seronegative.

This chain uses TRBV2 with TRBJ1-1, with D possibly TRBD1 on 6 matching bases. CDR1 SNHLY and CDR2 FYNNEI come from the germline V gene. CDR3 size: 17 residues. Trimming took 4 bases from V and 3 from J, leaving 21 bases between them. The CDR3 loop reads CASSGGGLRDEDTEAFF. The CDR3 bases are TGTGCCAGCAGTGGGGGGGGCCTCAGGGATGAGGACACTGAAGCTTTCTTT.

The chain joins TRBV12-5 to TRBJ1-3, with D tentatively TRBD1 (5 bases). In germline, CDR1 is LGHNT, CDR2 FRNRAP. This CDR3 has 13 amino acids. Trimming took 6 bases from V and 3 from J, leaving 9 bases between them. CDR3 sequence reads: CASGRGDGNTIYF. In DNA, the CDR3 is TGTGCTAGTGGCCGGGGGGATGGAAACACCATATATTTT. The full variable domain, rest sourced from reference TRBV12-5 and TRBJ1-3, is DARVTQTPRHKVTEMGQEVTMRCQPILGHNTVFWYRQTMMQGLELLAYFRNRAPLDDSGMPKDRFSAEMPDATLATLKIQPSEPRDSAVYFCASGRGDGNTIYFGEGSWLTVV.

The J gene is TRBJ2-7, the V gene TRBV6-4, with a possible D match to TRBD2 (5 bases). Germline lookup yields CDR1 MRHNA and CDR2 SNTAGT. Trimming left V 11 bases short and J 3 bases short, with 20 bases between. This CDR3 region has 14 residues. The CDR3 DNA reads as TGTGCCCACGGTTCGGGGATAATGTACTACGAGCAGTACTTC. This gives the protein CAHGSGIMYYEQYF.

The rearrangement uses TRBV7-7 and TRBJ2-2; 11 positions match TRBD2. There are 16 residues in the CDR3. Germline V gives CDR1 SSHAT, CDR2 FNYEAQ (reference sequence). With V trimmed by 5 bases and J by 6 bases, 8 bases remained unmatched. CDR3 nucleotide sequence: TGTGCCAGCAGCCCATATAGCGGGGGGGCCCCCGGGGAGCTGTTTTTT. It codes for CASSPYSGGAPGELFF.

This chain uses TRBV4-1 with TRBJ2-1; 7 nucleotides align to TRBD2. This CDR3 is built from 13 residues. CDR1 and CDR2 from the germline V gene are MGHRA and YSYEKL. V gave up 1 base and J gave up 8 bases; unmatched junction bases: 2. This CDR3 is CASSQGEGYEQFF. CDR3 sequence (DNA): TGCGCCAGCAGCCAAGGGGAGGGTTATGAGCAGTTCTTC.

The gene calls are TRBV4-3 and TRBJ2-7, with 15 nucleotides matching TRBD2. Germline CDR1 LGHNA, CDR2 YSLEER. V lost 1 base, J lost 3 bases, and 10 bases stayed unmatched. The CDR3 consists of 19 residues. CDR3 residues: CASSQAWGLAGGGGYEQYF. Written as DNA, the CDR3 is TGCGCCAGCAGCCAAGCCTGGGGACTAGCGGGAGGAGGGGGCTACGAGCAGTACTTC.

The genes are TRBV12-1 and TRBJ2-1; TRBD1 reflects the table's D call only, with no check against the DNA. TRBV12-1 is assigned pseudogene status. This CDR3 is 20 amino acids long. The CDR3 DNA reads TGTGCCAGCAGCATCTGGGGGATCCAACAGGGGGCAGGGTCCTACAATGAGCAGTTCTTC. It encodes CASSIWGIQQGAGSYNEQFF.

The genes are TRBV11-2 and TRBJ2-1, with 9 nucleotides matching TRBD2. V lost 0 bases and J lost 12; bases outside the gene matches: 15. There are 17 residues in the CDR3. The germline CDR1 and CDR2 sequences are SGHAT and FQNNGV. This CDR3 reads CASSLELRRGGPGGQFF. DNA for the CDR3: TGTGCCAGCAGCTTAGAGCTAAGGCGGGGGGGCCCGGGAGGGCAGTTCTTC. Complete variable domain (other parts from reference TRBV11-2 and TRBJ2-1): EAGVAQSPRYKIIEKRQSVAFWCNPISGHATLYWYQQILGQGPKLLIQFQNNGVVDDSQLPKDRFSAERLKGVDSTLKIQPAKLEDSAVYLCASSLELRRGGPGGQFFGPGTRLTVL.

This sequence joins TRBV6-1 and TRBJ2-5; TRBD1 might be the D (5 bases). The V gene's germline CDR1 is MNHNS and CDR2 SASEGT. CDR3 length: 17 amino acids. The V and J ends lost 0 bases and 2 bases respectively, with 16 bases between them. The CDR3 bases are TGTGCCAGCAGTGAAGCGCCAGGACACCCGCTGCAAGAGACCCAGTACTTC. The encoded protein is CASSEAPGHPLQETQYF.

This rearrangement joins TRBV5-4 to TRBJ2-7; TRBD2 matches at 8 bases. CDR3 length: 15 residues. CDR1 is SGHNT and CDR2 is YYREEE in the germline V gene (reference sequence). V lost 2 bases, J lost 3 bases, and 7 bases stayed unmatched. The DNA for the CDR3 is TGTGCCAGCAGCTTTGACGCGACTAGCGTCTACGAGCAGTACTTC. Translating it yields CASSFDATSVYEQYF.

The CDR3 nucleotides are TGTGCCAGCTCACCAGAACTTCCGGGATCGGTGGGTGAAAAACTGTTTTTT. Translated: CASSPELPGSVGEKLFF. The chain combines TRBV18 with TRBJ1-4; D is unclear. Germline CDR1 is KGHSH and CDR2 is LQKENI. The CDR3 covers 17 residues. Between the trimmed V and J ends, which lost 2 bases and 7 bases, there was a span of 20 bases.

This sequence joins TRBV7-7 and TRBJ1-5, with 7 bases identical to TRBD1. The CDR3 sequence is 16 residues long. The V gene's germline CDR1 is SSHAT and CDR2 FNYEAQ (reference sequence). Losses at the gene ends were 3 bases for V and 0 bases for J; bases not matched to a gene: 5. The CDR3: CASSFGTAYSNQPQHF. Written as DNA, the CDR3 is TGTGCCAGCAGCTTCGGGACAGCGTATAGCAATCAGCCCCAGCATTTT.

The chain is built from TRBV6-5 and TRBJ2-7; 7 nucleotides align to TRBD1. In germline, CDR1 is MNHEY, CDR2 SVGAGI. With 2 bases clipped from V and 3 bases from J, the junction kept 7 bases outside the gene matches. The CDR3 loop spans 15 amino acids. The CDR3 loop is CASSYTLGQSYEQYF. The CDR3 region has the DNA TGTGCCAGCAGTTACACCCTGGGACAGAGCTACGAGCAGTACTTC.

This clone was seen just once. The chain employs TRBV5-1 and TRBJ2-1; TRBD1 matches 10 bases. Per germline, CDR1 SGHRS and CDR2 YFSETQ. This CDR3 has 15 residues. Trimming at V came to 4 bases and at J to 10 bases, leaving 11 bases not matched to a gene. This CDR3 reads CASSRGTGVPNEQFF. The DNA of the CDR3 is TGCGCCAGCAGCCGAGGGACAGGGGTTCCGAACGAGCAGTTCTTC.

The V and J genes are TRBV28 and TRBJ1-1, with TRBD1 identical over 8 bases. Per the germline V gene, CDR1 is MDHEN and CDR2 is SYDVKM. V lost 2 bases and J lost 5; bases outside the gene matches: 7. CDR3 size: 15 residues. The CDR3 DNA sequence: TGTGCCAGCAGTTTAGTACAGGGGGGGAGTACTGAAGCTTTCTTT. The encoded protein is CASSLVQGGSTEAFF.

The rearrangement uses TRBV25-1 and TRBJ1-2; 7 bases are a match to TRBD1. There are 14 residues in the CDR3. The germline CDR1 and CDR2 sequences are MGHDK and SYGVNS. J was trimmed by 7 bases and V by 6 bases; bases with no gene match: 11. CDR3: CASRGPKGASGYTF. In nucleotides, the CDR3 is TGTGCCAGCAGGGGGCCCAAGGGGGCCAGTGGCTACACCTTC.

The rearrangement links TRBV6-1 to TRBJ1-6, with D perhaps TRBD1 (6 bases). There are 14 residues in the CDR3. V was clipped by 5 bases and J by 6 bases, with 11 bases between them. CDR1 and CDR2 (germline): MNHNS, SASEGT. The CDR3 DNA is TGTGCCAGCAGTTTACAGGGAGTTAATTCACCCCTCCACTTT. Translated: CASSLQGVNSPLHF.

The CDR3 DNA follows: TGCGCCAGCAGCTTGGACCGAGGCTATGGCTACACCTTC. Translated: CASSLDRGYGYTF. The V call is TRBV5-1, the J call TRBJ1-2; D not resolved. The CDR3 extends over 13 amino acids. Trimming pared 0 bases from V and 4 bases from J, leaving 7 bases between. CDR1 is SGHRS, CDR2 YFSETQ, per germline.

The V and J genes are TRBV4-1 and TRBJ2-1, with 7 bases fitting TRBD1. V gave up 2 bases and J gave up 8 bases; unmatched junction bases: 12. Germline V gene sequence: CDR1 MGHRA, CDR2 YSYEKL. This CDR3 spans 16 amino acids. The CDR3 loop is CASSQLNNRGSYEQFF. CDR3 in DNA: TGCGCCAGCAGCCAACTCAACAACAGGGGTTCGTATGAGCAGTTCTTC.

The chain links TRBV7-2 to TRBJ2-2; 7 nucleotides align to TRBD2. V lost 5 bases and J lost 5; bases outside the gene matches: 8. The CDR3 extends over 15 amino acids. CDR1 is SGHTA and CDR2 is FQGNSA in the germline V gene. The CDR3, as DNA: TGTGCCAGCAGCCCCCGACTAGCAGCTACCGGGGAGCTGTTTTTT. Amino acid sequence: CASSPRLAATGELFF.

The chain joins TRBV28 to TRBJ2-1; D remains ambiguous. The CDR3 covers 14 residues. Trimming pared 7 bases from V and 6 bases from J, leaving 16 bases between. CDR1 MDHEN and CDR2 SYDVKM come from the germline V gene. DNA for the CDR3: TGTGCCAGCATCTCTCCATCTCGGGTCAATGAGCAGTTCTTC. Translating it yields CASISPSRVNEQFF. The variable domain in full, completed from reference TRBV28 and TRBJ2-1, reads DVKVTQSSRYLVKRTGEKVFLECVQDMDHENMFWYRQDPGLGLRLIYFSYDVKMKEKGDIPEGYSVSREKKERFSLILESASTNQTSMYLCASISPSRVNEQFFGPGTRLTVL.

This chain connects TRBV2 to TRBJ2-1; TRBD2 matches at 7 bases. The CDR3 covers 11 residues. Looked up from germline, CDR1 is SNHLY and CDR2 is FYNNEI. J lost 9 bases, V lost 8 bases, and 4 bases had no gene match. The CDR3 loop is CASAGVSEQFF. CDR3 bases: TGTGCCAGCGCGGGAGTATCTGAGCAGTTCTTC.

The V and J genes are TRBV19 and TRBJ2-1, with 8 bases identical to TRBD2. This CDR3 is built from 17 residues. V lost 5 bases, J lost 6 bases, and 15 bases stayed unmatched. From germline, CDR1 is LNHDA and CDR2 SQIVND (reference sequence). As DNA, the CDR3 is TGTGCCAGTAGTGCCGGGCGACCGGGACTAGACTTCAATGAGCAGTTCTTC. Protein sequence: CASSAGRPGLDFNEQFF.

This rearrangement joins TRBV25-1 to TRBJ2-5, with TRBD2 matching 7 bases. CDR1 and CDR2 (germline): MGHDK, SYGVNS. The CDR3 consists of 13 residues. With 1 base clipped from V and 5 bases from J, the junction kept 1 base outside the gene matches. CDR3 sequence reads: CASSELGGETQYF. The CDR3 nucleotides are TGTGCCAGCAGTGAATTGGGGGGGGAGACCCAGTACTTC.

V gene TRBV6-6 combines with J gene TRBJ1-5; the D gene is possibly TRBD1 (5 bases). V gave up 2 bases and J gave up 3 bases, with 14 bases separating them. The CDR3 totals 16 residues. Germline lookup yields CDR1 MNHNY and CDR2 SVGAGI (reference sequence). The CDR3 sequence is CASSYLGRGDNQPQHF. The CDR3, as DNA: TGTGCCAGCAGTTACCTTGGGAGGGGTGACAATCAGCCCCAGCATTTT.

This clone was seen only a few times. The chain joins TRBV5-1 to TRBJ1-5; no reliable D call. Germline V gene lookup returns CDR1 SGHRS and CDR2 YFSETQ. Trimming stripped 0 bases from V and 6 bases from J, with 7 bases between. The CDR3 covers 13 residues. The DNA for the CDR3 is TGCGCCAGCAGCTTGGCCCCTAGTCAGCCCCAGCATTTT. Translated, it gives CASSLAPSQPQHF. The variable domain in full, completed from reference TRBV5-1 and TRBJ1-5, reads KAGVTQTPRYLIKTRGQQVTLSCSPISGHRSVSWYQQTPGQGLQFLFEYFSETQRNKGNFPGRFSGRQFSNSRSEMNVSTLELGDSALYLCASSLAPSQPQHFGDGTRLSIL.

This clone was recorded many times. The chain has TRBV4-1 and TRBJ1-2; TRBD1 agrees at 9 bases. The germline V gene has CDR1 MGHRA and CDR2 YSYEKL. The CDR3 is 15 amino acids. Germline trimming cut 1 base from V and 8 bases from J; bases unmatched to any gene: 8. The CDR3 coding sequence is TGCGCCAGCAGCCAAGCCCTAACAGGGGGCCACGGCTACACCTTC. Protein sequence: CASSQALTGGHGYTF.

The chain uses TRBV9 and TRBJ2-5; a weak D match, TRBD1 (5 bases). CDR3 size: 13 residues. Germline V lookup: CDR1 SGDLS, CDR2 YYNGEE. V dropped 2 bases and J dropped 2 bases, with 7 bases sitting between them. CDR3 coding DNA: TGTGCCAGCAGCGTGTCAGGGCAAGAGACCCAGTACTTC. This gives the protein CASSVSGQETQYF. The entire variable domain, with the rest obtained from reference TRBV9 and TRBJ2-5, is as follows: DSGVTQTPKHLITATGQRVTLRCSPRSGDLSVYWYQQSLDQGLQFLIQYYNGEERAKGNILERFSAQQFPDLHSELNLSSLELGDSALYFCASSVSGQETQYFGPGTRLLVL.

This rearrangement joins TRBV28 to TRBJ1-5; 9 bases map to TRBD1. The V segment lost 6 bases and the J segment 5 bases; nucleotides outside the gene matches: 8. Germline V gives CDR1 MDHEN, CDR2 SYDVKM. The CDR3 is made up of 15 amino acids. Here the CDR3 reads CASRIRDRAYQPQHF. The CDR3 DNA follows: TGTGCCAGCAGGATCCGGGACAGGGCTTATCAGCCCCAGCATTTT. The variable domain in full, with the rest retrieved from reference TRBV28 and TRBJ1-5, is DVKVTQSSRYLVKRTGEKVFLECVQDMDHENMFWYRQDPGLGLRLIYFSYDVKMKEKGDIPEGYSVSREKKERFSLILESASTNQTSMYLCASRIRDRAYQPQHFGDGTRLSIL.